This T cell receptor beta chain was captured by sequencing in a study of OX40 agonist ivuxolimab in advanced cancers. This CDR3 is 15 amino acids long. Trimming removed 5 bases from V and 10 bases from J; junction bases left unmatched: 6. The germline V gene encodes CDR1 MDHEN and CDR2 SYDVKM. Sequencing used immunoSEQ multiplex PCR; TCRdb keeps in-frame clones, though not all of them. The repertoire holds 40,000 or so clones, about 90% seen once, with about 20% in the top ten. Sequencing used CD4+ or CD8+ T cells sorted from blood, obtained in a trial of the OX40 agonist ivuxolimab. This receptor was obtained from an adult with an advanced solid tumor such as melanoma, head and neck, liver or kidney cancer. The chain has TRBV28 and TRBJ2-1, with 15 bases aligning to TRBD2. CDR3 residues: CASSGLGLAGGEQFF. The CDR3 DNA reads TGTGCCAGCAGTGGATTGGGACTAGCGGGAGGCGAGCAGTTCTTC.